This T cell receptor (beta chain) was recorded in a study of metastatic and nonmetastatic thyroid tumors. Study conclusions and caveats: Significantly greater TCR beta diversity was reportedly found in malignant thyroid tumors than in benign nodules (in blood and tumor).

TCRdb reassembled clones from the PCR reads with MiXCR. This sample has around 45,000 clones; roughly 3.2% occur once, and the top ten carry 8% to 10%. This clone was seen at least ten times. Its matching antigen is unknown. This clone may be a read error of a much larger clone one base away. Prior to thyroid surgery, none of the patients had received any treatment. Germline V lookup: CDR1 SGHTA, CDR2 FQGNSA. The CDR3 is made up of 16 amino acids. The clonotype originates from a female donor with papillary thyroid cancer or a benign thyroid nodule (not recorded which). Some clones in this sample may be carry-over from other donors' samples. The sequenced sample was blood. The rearrangement links TRBV7-2 to TRBJ2-1, with TRBD2 matching over 8 bases. CDR3 nucleotide sequence: TGTGCCAGCGGCTTGCTAGGGGGACTAGCCTACAATGAGCAGTTCTTC. Protein: CASGLLGGLAYNEQFF.